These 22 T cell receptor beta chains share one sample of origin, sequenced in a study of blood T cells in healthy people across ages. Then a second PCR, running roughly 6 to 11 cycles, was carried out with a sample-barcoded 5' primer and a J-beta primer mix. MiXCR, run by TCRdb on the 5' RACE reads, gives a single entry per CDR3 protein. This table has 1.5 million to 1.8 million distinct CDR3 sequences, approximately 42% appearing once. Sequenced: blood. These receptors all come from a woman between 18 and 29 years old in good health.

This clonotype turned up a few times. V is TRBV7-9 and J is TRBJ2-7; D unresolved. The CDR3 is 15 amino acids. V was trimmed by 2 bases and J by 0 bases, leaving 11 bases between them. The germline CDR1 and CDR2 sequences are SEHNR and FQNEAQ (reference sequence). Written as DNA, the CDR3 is TGTGCCAGCAGCTTATCGAAGGACGGCTCCTACGAGCAGTACTTC. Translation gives CASSLSKDGSYEQYF.

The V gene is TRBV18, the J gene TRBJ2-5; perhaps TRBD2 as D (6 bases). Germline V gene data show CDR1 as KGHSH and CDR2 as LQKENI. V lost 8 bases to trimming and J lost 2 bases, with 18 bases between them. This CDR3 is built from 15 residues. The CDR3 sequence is CASPLTRGMQETQYF. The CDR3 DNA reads TGTGCCAGCCCCCTGACTAGAGGAATGCAAGAGACCCAGTACTTC.

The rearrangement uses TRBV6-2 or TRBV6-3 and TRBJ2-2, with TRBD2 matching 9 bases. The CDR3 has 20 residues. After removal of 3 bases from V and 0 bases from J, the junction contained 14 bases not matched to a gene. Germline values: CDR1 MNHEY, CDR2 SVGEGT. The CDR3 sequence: CASSYPPRTSVLSNTGELFF. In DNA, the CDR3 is TGTGCCAGCAGTTATCCCCCACGGACTAGCGTCCTATCGAACACCGGGGAGCTGTTTTTT.

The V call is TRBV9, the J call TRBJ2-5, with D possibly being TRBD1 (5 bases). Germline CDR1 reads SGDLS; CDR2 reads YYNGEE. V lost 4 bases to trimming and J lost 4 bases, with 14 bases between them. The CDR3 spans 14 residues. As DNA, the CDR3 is TGTGCCAGCAGCCCGGTGGGGCCCCCAGAGACCCAGTACTTC. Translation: CASSPVGPPETQYF. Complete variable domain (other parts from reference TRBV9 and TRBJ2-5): DSGVTQTPKHLITATGQRVTLRCSPRSGDLSVYWYQQSLDQGLQFLIQYYNGEERAKGNILERFSAQQFPDLHSELNLSSLELGDSALYFCASSPVGPPETQYFGPGTRLLVL.

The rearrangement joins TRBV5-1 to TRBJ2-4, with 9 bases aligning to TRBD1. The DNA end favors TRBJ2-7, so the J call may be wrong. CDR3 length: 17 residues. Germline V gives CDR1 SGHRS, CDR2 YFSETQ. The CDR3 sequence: CASSLDGQGTLAYEQYF. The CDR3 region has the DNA TGCGCCAGCAGCTTGGACGGACAGGGGACTTTAGCCTACGAGCAGTACTTC.

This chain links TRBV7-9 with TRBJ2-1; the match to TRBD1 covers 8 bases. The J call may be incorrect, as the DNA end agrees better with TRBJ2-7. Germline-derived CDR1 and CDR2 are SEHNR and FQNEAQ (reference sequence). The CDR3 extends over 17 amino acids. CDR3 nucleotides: TGTGCCAGCAGCTTAGTAGGGACAGGTGGCCTCTACAATGAGCAGTACTTC. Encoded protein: CASSLVGTGGLYNEQYF.

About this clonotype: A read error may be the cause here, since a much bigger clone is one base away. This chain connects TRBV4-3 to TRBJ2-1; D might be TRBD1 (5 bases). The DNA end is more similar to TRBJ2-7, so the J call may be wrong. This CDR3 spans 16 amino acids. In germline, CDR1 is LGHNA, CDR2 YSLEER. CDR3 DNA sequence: TGCGCCAGCAGCCAACTGGGTTTTGGGGCCTACAATGAGCAGTACTTC. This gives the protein CASSQLGFGAYNEQYF.

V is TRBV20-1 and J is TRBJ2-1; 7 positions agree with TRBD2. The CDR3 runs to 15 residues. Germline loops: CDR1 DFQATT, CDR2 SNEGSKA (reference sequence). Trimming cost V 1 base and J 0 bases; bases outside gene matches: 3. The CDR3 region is CSARAPSGSYNEQFF. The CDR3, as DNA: TGCAGTGCTAGAGCGCCTAGCGGCTCCTACAATGAGCAGTTCTTC.

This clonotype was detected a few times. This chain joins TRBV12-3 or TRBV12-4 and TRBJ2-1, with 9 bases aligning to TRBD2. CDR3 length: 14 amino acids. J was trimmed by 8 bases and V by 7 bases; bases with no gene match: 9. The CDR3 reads CASIAGGPRDEQFF. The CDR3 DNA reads TGTGCCAGCATCGCGGGGGGGCCTAGGGATGAGCAGTTCTTC.

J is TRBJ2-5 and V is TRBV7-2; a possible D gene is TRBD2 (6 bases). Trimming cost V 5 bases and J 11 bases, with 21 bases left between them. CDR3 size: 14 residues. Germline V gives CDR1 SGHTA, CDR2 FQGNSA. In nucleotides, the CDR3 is TGTGCCAGCAGCGCAGCCTACTCCTGGGGGGAGCAGTACTTC. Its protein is CASSAAYSWGEQYF.

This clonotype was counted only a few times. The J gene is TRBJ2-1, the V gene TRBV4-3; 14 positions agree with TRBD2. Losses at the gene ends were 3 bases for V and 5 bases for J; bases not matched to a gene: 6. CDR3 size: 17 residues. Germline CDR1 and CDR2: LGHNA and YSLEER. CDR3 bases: TGCGCCAGCAGCCAGAGACTAGCGGGGGGGCTTGACAATGAGCAGTTCTTC. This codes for CASSQRLAGGLDNEQFF.

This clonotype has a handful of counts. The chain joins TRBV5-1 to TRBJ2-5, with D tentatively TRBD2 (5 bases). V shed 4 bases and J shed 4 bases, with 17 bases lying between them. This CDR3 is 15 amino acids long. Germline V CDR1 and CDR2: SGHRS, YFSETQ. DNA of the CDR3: TGCGCCAGCAGCGGGGAAGGATTCGAGGGAGAGACCCAGTACTTC. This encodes CASSGEGFEGETQYF.

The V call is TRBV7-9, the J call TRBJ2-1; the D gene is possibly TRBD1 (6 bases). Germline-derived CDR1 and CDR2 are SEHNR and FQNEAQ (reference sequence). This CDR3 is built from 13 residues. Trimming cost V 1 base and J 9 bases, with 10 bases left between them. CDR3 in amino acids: CASSLVGTSEQFF. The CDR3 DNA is TGTGCCAGCAGCTTAGTTGGGACAAGTGAGCAGTTCTTC.

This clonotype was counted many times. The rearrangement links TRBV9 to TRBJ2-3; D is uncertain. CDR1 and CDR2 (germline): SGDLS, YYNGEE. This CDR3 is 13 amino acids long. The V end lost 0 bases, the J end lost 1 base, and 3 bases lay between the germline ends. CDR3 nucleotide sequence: TGTGCCAGCAGCGTAGGCGGCACAGATACGCAGTATTTT. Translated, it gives CASSVGGTDTQYF.

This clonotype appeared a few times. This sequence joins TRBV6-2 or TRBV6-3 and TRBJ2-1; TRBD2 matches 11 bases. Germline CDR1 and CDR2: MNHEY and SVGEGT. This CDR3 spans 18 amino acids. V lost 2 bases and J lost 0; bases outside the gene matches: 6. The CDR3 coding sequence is TGTGCCAGCAGTTACCTAGGACTAGCGGGCTCCTCCTACAATGAGCAGTTCTTC. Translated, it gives CASSYLGLAGSSYNEQFF.

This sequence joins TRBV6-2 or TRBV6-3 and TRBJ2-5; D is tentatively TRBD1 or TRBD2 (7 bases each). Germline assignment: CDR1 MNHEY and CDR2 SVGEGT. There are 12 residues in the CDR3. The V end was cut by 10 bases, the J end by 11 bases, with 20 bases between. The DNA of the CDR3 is TGTGCCACTTCCGACAGGGAGGGTGAGCAGTACTTC. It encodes CATSDREGEQYF.

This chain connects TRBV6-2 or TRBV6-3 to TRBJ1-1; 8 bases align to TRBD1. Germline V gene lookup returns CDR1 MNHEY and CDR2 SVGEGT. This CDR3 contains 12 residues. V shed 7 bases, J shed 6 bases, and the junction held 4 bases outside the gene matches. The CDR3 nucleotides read TGTGCCAGCATGGGACAGGAACCTGAAGCTTTCTTT. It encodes CASMGQEPEAFF.

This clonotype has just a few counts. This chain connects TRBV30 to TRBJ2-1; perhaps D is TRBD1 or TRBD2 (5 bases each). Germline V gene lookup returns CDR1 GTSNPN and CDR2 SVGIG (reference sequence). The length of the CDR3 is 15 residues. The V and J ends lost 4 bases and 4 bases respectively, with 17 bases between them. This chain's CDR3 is CAWTGPKGLYNEQFF. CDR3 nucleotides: TGTGCCTGGACGGGGCCCAAGGGCCTGTACAATGAGCAGTTCTTC.

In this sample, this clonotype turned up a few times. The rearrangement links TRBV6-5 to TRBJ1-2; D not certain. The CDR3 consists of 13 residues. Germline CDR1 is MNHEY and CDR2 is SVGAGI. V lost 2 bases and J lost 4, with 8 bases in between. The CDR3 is CASSYEGLYGYTF. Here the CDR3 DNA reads TGTGCCAGCAGTTACGAGGGCCTCTATGGCTACACCTTC.

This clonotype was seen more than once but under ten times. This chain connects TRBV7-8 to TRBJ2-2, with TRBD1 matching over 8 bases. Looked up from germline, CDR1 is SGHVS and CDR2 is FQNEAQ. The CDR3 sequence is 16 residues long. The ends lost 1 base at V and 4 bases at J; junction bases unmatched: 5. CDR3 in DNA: TGTGCCAGCAGCTTAGGTGGTACAGGGGGCACCGGGGAGCTGTTTTTT. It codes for CASSLGGTGGTGELFF. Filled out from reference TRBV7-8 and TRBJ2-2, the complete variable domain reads GAGVSQSPRYKVAKRGQDVALRCDPISGHVSLFWYQQALGQGPEFLTYFQNEAQLDKSGLPSDRFFAERPEGSVSTLKIQRTQQEDSAVYLCASSLGGTGGTGELFFGEGSRLTVL.

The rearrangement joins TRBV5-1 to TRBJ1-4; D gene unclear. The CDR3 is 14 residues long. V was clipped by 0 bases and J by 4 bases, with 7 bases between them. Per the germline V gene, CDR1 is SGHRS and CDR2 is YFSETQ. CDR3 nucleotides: TGCGCCAGCAGCTTGGGACCGAATAATGAAAAACTGTTTTTT. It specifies CASSLGPNNEKLFF.

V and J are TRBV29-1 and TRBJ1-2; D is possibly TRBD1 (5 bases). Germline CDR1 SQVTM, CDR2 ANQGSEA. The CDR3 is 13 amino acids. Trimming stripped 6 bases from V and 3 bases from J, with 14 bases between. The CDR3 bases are TGCAGCGTGAAACAGGTTTACTACTATGGCTACACCTTC. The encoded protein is CSVKQVYYYGYTF. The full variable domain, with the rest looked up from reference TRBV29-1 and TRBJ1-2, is SAVISQKPSRDICQRGTSLTIQCQVDSQVTMMFWYRQQPGQSLTLIATANQGSEATYESGFVIDKFPISRPNLTFSTLTVSNMSPEDSSIYLCSVKQVYYYGYTFGSGTRLTVV.